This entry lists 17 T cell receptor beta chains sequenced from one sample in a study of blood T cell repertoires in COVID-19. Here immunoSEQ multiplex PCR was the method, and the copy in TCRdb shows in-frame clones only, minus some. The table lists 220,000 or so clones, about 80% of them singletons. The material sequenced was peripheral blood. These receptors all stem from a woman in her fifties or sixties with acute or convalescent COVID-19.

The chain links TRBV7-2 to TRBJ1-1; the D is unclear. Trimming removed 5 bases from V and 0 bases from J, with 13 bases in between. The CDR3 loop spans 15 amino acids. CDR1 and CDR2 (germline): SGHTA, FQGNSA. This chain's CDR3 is CASSPRVGMNTEAFF. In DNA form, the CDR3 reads TGTGCCAGCAGCCCGCGGGTGGGAATGAACACTGAAGCTTTCTTT.

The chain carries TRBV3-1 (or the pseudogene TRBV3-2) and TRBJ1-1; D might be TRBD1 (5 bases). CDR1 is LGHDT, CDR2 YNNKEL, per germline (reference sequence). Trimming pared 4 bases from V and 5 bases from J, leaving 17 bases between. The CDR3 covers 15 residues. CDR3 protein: CASSPKTVRETEAFF. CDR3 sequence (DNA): TGTGCCAGCAGCCCGAAGACAGTCCGTGAGACTGAAGCTTTCTTT.

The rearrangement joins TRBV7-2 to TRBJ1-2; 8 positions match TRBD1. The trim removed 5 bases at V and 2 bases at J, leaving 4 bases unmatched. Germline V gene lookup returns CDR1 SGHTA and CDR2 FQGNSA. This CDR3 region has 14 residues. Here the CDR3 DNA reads TGTGCCAGCAGCCCGAGGACAGGGAACTATGGCTACACCTTC. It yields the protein CASSPRTGNYGYTF.

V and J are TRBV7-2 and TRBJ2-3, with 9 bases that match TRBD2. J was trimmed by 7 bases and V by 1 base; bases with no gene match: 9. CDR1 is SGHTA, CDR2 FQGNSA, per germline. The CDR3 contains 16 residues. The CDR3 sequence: CASSLVTSGLVNTQYF. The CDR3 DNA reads TGTGCCAGCAGCTTAGTGACTAGCGGATTAGTTAATACGCAGTATTTT.

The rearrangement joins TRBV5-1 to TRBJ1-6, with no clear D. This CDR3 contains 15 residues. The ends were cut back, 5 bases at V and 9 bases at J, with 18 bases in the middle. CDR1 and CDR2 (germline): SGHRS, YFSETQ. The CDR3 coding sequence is TGCGCCAGCAGACCTGGTCAAGCGGTGGGTTCACCCCTCCACTTT. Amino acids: CASRPGQAVGSPLHF.

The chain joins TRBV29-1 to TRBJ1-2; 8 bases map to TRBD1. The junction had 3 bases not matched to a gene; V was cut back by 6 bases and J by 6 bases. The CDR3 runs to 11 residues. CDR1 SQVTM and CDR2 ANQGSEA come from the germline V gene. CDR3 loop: CSVVTGDGYTF. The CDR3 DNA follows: TGCAGCGTAGTGACAGGGGATGGCTACACCTTC. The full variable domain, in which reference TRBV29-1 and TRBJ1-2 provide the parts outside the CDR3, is SAVISQKPSRDICQRGTSLTIQCQVDSQVTMMFWYRQQPGQSLTLIATANQGSEATYESGFVIDKFPISRPNLTFSTLTVSNMSPEDSSIYLCSVVTGDGYTFGSGTRLTVV.

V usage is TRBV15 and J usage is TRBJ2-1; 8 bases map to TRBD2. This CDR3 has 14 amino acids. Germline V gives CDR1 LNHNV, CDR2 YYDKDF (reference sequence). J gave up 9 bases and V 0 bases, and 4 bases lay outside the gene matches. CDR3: CATSRDPAGAEQFF. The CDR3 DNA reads TGTGCCACCAGCAGAGACCCAGCGGGGGCTGAGCAGTTCTTC.

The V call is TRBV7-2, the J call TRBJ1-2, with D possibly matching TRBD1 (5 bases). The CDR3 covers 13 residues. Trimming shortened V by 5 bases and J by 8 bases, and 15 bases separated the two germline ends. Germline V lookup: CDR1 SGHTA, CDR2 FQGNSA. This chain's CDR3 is CASSGDSPKGYTF. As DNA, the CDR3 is TGTGCCAGCAGCGGAGACAGCCCCAAAGGCTACACCTTC.

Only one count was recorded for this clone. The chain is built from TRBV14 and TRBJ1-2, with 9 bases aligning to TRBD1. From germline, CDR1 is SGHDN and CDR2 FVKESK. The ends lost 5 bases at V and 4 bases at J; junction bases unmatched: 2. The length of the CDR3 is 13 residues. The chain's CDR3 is CASSGQGTYGYTF. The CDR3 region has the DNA TGTGCCAGCAGCGGACAGGGGACCTATGGCTACACCTTC.

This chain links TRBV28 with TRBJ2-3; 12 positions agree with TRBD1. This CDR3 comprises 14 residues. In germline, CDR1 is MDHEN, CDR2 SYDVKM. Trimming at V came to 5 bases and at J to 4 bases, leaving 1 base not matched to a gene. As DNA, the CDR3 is TGTGCCAGCAGTCGGGACAGGGGGCCAGATACGCAGTATTTT. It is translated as CASSRDRGPDTQYF.

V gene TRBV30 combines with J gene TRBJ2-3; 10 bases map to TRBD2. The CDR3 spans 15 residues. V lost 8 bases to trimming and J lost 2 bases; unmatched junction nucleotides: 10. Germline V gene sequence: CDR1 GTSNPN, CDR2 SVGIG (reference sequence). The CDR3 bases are TGTGCCGGGTCACAGCGGGGGGGATACACAGATACGCAGTATTTT. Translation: CAGSQRGGYTDTQYF.

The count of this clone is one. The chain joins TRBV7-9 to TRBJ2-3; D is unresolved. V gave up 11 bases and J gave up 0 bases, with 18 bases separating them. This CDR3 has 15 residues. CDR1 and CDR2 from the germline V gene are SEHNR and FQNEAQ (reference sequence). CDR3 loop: CACHGEKTSTDTQYF. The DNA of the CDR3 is TGTGCCTGCCACGGTGAGAAAACTAGCACAGATACGCAGTATTTT.

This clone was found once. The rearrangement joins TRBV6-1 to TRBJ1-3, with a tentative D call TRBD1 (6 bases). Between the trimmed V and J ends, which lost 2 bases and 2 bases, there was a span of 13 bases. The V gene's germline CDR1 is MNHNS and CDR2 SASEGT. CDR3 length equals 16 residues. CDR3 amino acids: CASSEQGKGTGNTIYF. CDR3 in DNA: TGTGCCAGCAGTGAACAGGGGAAAGGGACTGGAAACACCATATATTTT.

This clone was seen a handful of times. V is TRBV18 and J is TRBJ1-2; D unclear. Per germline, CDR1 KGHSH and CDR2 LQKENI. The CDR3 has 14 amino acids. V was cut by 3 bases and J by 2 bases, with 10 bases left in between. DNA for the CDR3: TGTGCCAGCTCACCCCTGGCTCAGAACTATGGCTACACCTTC. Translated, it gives CASSPLAQNYGYTF.

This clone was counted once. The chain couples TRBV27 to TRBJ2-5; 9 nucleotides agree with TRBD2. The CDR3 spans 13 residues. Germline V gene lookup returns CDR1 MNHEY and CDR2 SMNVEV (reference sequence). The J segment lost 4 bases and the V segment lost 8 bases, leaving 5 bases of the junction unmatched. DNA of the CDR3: TGTGCCAGCGGGGCGGGGGGGGCAGAGACCCAGTACTTC. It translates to CASGAGGAETQYF.

In nucleotides, the CDR3 is TGTGCCAGCAGCCCCGCCCGGGACAGGGTCTCCGGAAAACTGTTTTTT. Amino acids: CASSPARDRVSGKLFF. The chain couples TRBV25-1 to TRBJ1-4; 9 nucleotides match TRBD1. CDR1 is MGHDK and CDR2 is SYGVNS in the germline V gene. J lost 10 bases, V lost 6 bases, and 15 bases had no gene match. The CDR3 is 16 amino acids.

In DNA form, the CDR3 reads TGTGCCAGCTCACCACGGGGGGGCTCGGCCGGGGAGCTGTTTTTT. Translated: CASSPRGGSAGELFF. The chain employs TRBV18 and TRBJ2-2; D may be TRBD2 (7 bases). There are 15 residues in the CDR3. Germline CDR1 and CDR2: KGHSH and LQKENI. V lost 1 base and J 6 bases, leaving 12 bases between the germline ends.